These T cell receptor beta chains were read from a single sample in a study of blood T cell repertoires in COVID-19. Sequenced by immunoSEQ multiplex PCR; TCRdb stores in-frame clones only, minus some. Among 100,000 to 150,000 clones listed, roughly nine tenths were seen once. The source material was peripheral blood. The receptors stem from a man between 65 and 85 years old with active or convalescent COVID-19. Each CDR3 is given with its conserved first and last residue. The order of the fields is J gene, clone size, D gene, V gene, CDR3 protein, CDR3 DNA. The D gene is left open where the match is weak. Size tells how often a clone was seen (once, few, many) or the class of an expanded clone, and some rows leave it out.

TRBJ1-4 . TRBD1 TRBV29-1 CSAKQGGNEKLFF TGCAGCGCTAAACAGGGGGGGAATGAAAAACTGTTTTTT
TRBJ2-3 . TRBD1 TRBV6-5 CASEDRGFSTDTQYF TGTGCCAGCGAGGACAGGGGATTTTCCACAGATACGCAGTATTTT
TRBJ2-1 . TRBD1 TRBV6-5 CASKPGQGFNEQFF TGTGCCAGCAAACCGGGACAGGGGTTTAATGAGCAGTTCTTC
TRBJ2-3 . TRBD1 TRBV7-3 CASSLSGQGTDTQYF TGTGCCAGCAGCTTATCGGGACAGGGAACAGATACGCAGTATTTT
TRBJ1-4 . TRBD1 TRBV5-1 CASSLEPGGALGEKLFF TGCGCCAGCAGCTTGGAGCCAGGGGGCGCGTTAGGTGAAAAACTGTTTTTT
TRBJ2-1 once TRBD2 TRBV19 CASSIATSGARGQFF TGTGCCAGTAGTATCGCGACTAGCGGCGCAAGGGGGCAGTTCTTC
TRBJ2-4 . . TRBV7-3 CASSSQAKNIQYF TGTGCCAGCAGTTCACAGGCCAAAAACATTCAGTACTTC
TRBJ2-2 once . TRBV12-5 CASGLGTATGELFF TGTGCTAGTGGTTTGGGGACAGCCACCGGGGAGCTGTTTTTT
TRBJ1-1 . . TRBV9 CASSPPGNTEAFF TGTGCCAGCAGCCCCCCGGGGAACACTGAAGCTTTCTTT
TRBJ2-3 . TRBD2 TRBV6-4 CASSLLSGRADTQYF TGTGCCAGCAGTCTCCTGAGCGGGAGGGCAGATACGCAGTATTTT
TRBJ1-1 . TRBD1 TRBV5-4 CASSSSGTGVTEAFF TGTGCCAGCAGTTCCTCCGGGACAGGGGTAACTGAAGCTTTCTTT
TRBJ2-2 few TRBD2 TRBV19 CASSKSGRPGELFF TGTGCCAGTAGTAAGAGCGGGAGACCCGGGGAGCTGTTTTTT
TRBJ2-1 . TRBD2 TRBV10-3 CAISTSTSGSRIEQFF TGTGCCATCAGTACAAGCACTAGCGGGAGTCGAATTGAGCAGTTCTTC
TRBJ2-3 . TRBD2 TRBV5-1 CASSLATSGTDTQYF TGCGCCAGCAGCTTGGCGACTAGCGGGACAGATACGCAGTATTTT
TRBJ2-1 . . TRBV5-5 CASSLGGMEQFF TGTGCCAGCAGCTTGGGCGGGATGGAGCAGTTCTTC
TRBJ2-5 . . TRBV28 CASSFRPQLQETQYF TGTGCCAGCAGTTTCAGGCCTCAGCTTCAAGAGACCCAGTACTTC
TRBJ2-2 few TRBD2 TRBV28 CASTPLAGVGKGTGELFF TGTGCCAGCACTCCCCTAGCGGGAGTAGGGAAAGGAACCGGGGAGCTGTTTTTT
TRBJ1-2 few TRBD1 TRBV7-9 CASSWDSNYGYTF TGTGCCAGCAGTTGGGACAGCAACTATGGCTACACCTTC
TRBJ2-7 . TRBD2 TRBV7-3 CASSRPGLAGVNYEQYF TGTGCCAGCAGCCGACCCGGACTAGCGGGAGTCAACTACGAGCAGTACTTC
TRBJ2-3 . . TRBV28 CASSMVTGSVNTQYF TGTGCCAGCAGTATGGTCACCGGGTCGGTAAATACGCAGTATTTT
TRBJ2-7 . TRBD2 TRBV28 CASRTPSGSGTYEQYF TGTGCCAGCAGGACCCCTAGCGGGAGTGGGACCTACGAGCAGTACTTC
TRBJ2-5 . . TRBV19 CASSIDHRTQYF TGTGCCAGTAGTATAGATCATAGGACCCAGTACTTC
TRBJ2-1 . TRBD2 TRBV28 CASSTWTSGSNEQFF TGTGCCAGCAGTACCTGGACTAGCGGGAGCAATGAGCAGTTCTTC
TRBJ1-6 . TRBD1 TRBV19 CASSIEGTGGNSPLHF TGTGCCAGTAGTATAGAAGGGACAGGGGGCAATTCACCCCTCCACTTT
TRBJ1-2 . . TRBV18 CASSPPAGTNYGYTF TGTGCCAGCTCACCACCCGCAGGCACTAACTATGGCTACACCTTC
TRBJ1-2 . . TRBV18 CASSLQEGYTF TGTGCCAGCTCACTCCAAGAGGGCTACACCTTC
TRBJ2-3 . . TRBV27 CASRSGGTDTQYF TGTGCCAGCAGGTCGGGAGGCACAGATACGCAGTATTTT
TRBJ1-2 . TRBD1 TRBV20-1 CSIRTGWGYTF TGCAGTATACGGACAGGTTGGGGCTACACCTTC
TRBJ1-1 . TRBD1 TRBV7-9 CASSPTGGALSEAFF TGTGCCAGCAGTCCGACAGGGGGCGCATTGAGTGAAGCTTTCTTT
TRBJ1-5 . TRBD1 TRBV15 CATSDSGGRGQPQHF TGTGCCACCAGCGATTCAGGGGGCAGGGGACAGCCCCAGCATTTT
TRBJ1-1 . . TRBV6-5 CASSSFLNTEAFF TGTGCCAGCAGTTCCTTCTTGAACACTGAAGCTTTCTTT
TRBJ1-2 . . TRBV15 CATSRDGGRVGGYTF TGTGCCACCAGCAGAGATGGGGGCAGGGTGGGAGGCTACACCTTC
TRBJ2-6 . . TRBV28 CASSLKPSLANVLTF TGTGCCAGCAGTTTAAAACCCTCACTAGCCAACGTCCTGACTTTC
TRBJ1-2 . . TRBV7-9 CASSLAKQELFYGYTF TGTGCCAGCAGTCTGGCGAAACAGGAGCTTTTCTATGGCTACACCTTC
TRBJ2-3 . . TRBV19 CASRSLGATDTQYF TGTGCCAGTCGGTCGTTAGGGGCCACAGATACGCAGTATTTT
TRBJ1-3 . TRBD1 TRBV7-8 CASSPSGQGSGNTIYF TGTGCCAGCAGCCCCAGCGGACAGGGCTCTGGAAACACCATATATTTT
TRBJ1-3 . . TRBV2 CASRAAVPGNTIYF TGTGCCAGCAGGGCGGCGGTTCCTGGAAACACCATATATTTT
TRBJ2-1 . TRBD2 TRBV19 CASSIIDSGGDNEQFF TGTGCCAGTAGTATTATAGATAGCGGGGGAGACAATGAGCAGTTCTTC
TRBJ2-7 . TRBD1 TRBV6-2/TRBV6-3 CASSTPGQGAVAYEQYF TGTGCCAGCAGTACCCCGGGACAGGGGGCCGTAGCCTACGAGCAGTACTTC
TRBJ2-7 . TRBD2 TRBV28 CASIGTSGRGGYEQYF TGTGCCAGCATCGGGACTAGCGGGAGGGGCGGCTACGAGCAGTACTTC
TRBJ1-2 . TRBD1 TRBV7-8 CASSATGIFYGYTF TGTGCCAGCAGCGCGACAGGGATTTTCTATGGCTACACCTTC
TRBJ2-7 once . TRBV7-2 CASSSAVDTSYEQYF TGTGCCAGCAGCTCCGCTGTAGACACCTCCTACGAGCAGTACTTC
TRBJ2-3 . . TRBV18 CASSPPGEWLTDTQYF TGTGCCAGCTCACCACCCGGGGAGTGGCTCACAGATACGCAGTATTTT
TRBJ1-3 . . TRBV25-1 CASSDIQGLSGNTIYF TGTGCCAGCAGTGATATACAGGGTCTCTCTGGAAACACCATATATTTT
TRBJ1-1 . TRBD1 TRBV19 CASSAGTAVGTEAFF TGTGCCAGTAGTGCAGGGACAGCTGTCGGGACTGAAGCTTTCTTT
TRBJ2-1 . . TRBV5-3 CARRPLQAHNEQFF TGTGCCAGAAGGCCATTGCAGGCCCACAATGAGCAGTTCTTC
TRBJ1-4 . . TRBV6-5 CASRGRRDEKLFF TGTGCCAGCAGGGGCCGGCGGGATGAAAAACTGTTTTTT
TRBJ2-7 once TRBD1 TRBV28 CASISGTGFSYEQYF TGTGCCAGCATTTCCGGGACAGGTTTTTCCTACGAGCAGTACTTC
TRBJ2-5 . TRBD1 TRBV24-1 CATSDLAGGQETQYF TGTGCCACCAGTGATTTGGCAGGGGGCCAGGAGACCCAGTACTTC
TRBJ1-2 . . TRBV6-5 CASSPIGYGYTF TGTGCCAGCAGTCCCATCGGCTATGGCTACACCTTC
TRBJ2-1 . . TRBV6-2/TRBV6-3 CASSYTVYNEQFF TGTGCCAGCAGTTATACAGTTTACAATGAGCAGTTCTTC
TRBJ1-2 . . TRBV28 CASRSPKNYGYTF TGTGCCAGCAGGTCCCCTAAGAACTATGGCTACACCTTC
TRBJ1-1 . . TRBV19 CASSIGQSFEAFF TGTGCCAGTAGTATTGGGCAGAGCTTTGAAGCTTTCTTT
TRBJ2-1 . . TRBV28 CASSLNPQTEKNEQFF TGTGCCAGCAGCCTAAACCCACAGACAGAAAAAAATGAGCAGTTCTTC